This T cell receptor beta chain was sequenced in a study of monozygotic twins with inflammatory bowel disease. As regards this clonotype: Antigen: not known.

Per TCR library, approximately 3,500 ng of total RNA was used. One entry per CDR3 protein, without DNA, is what TCRdb gives after re-calling the 5' RACE reads. This sample's table reports about 300,000 distinct CDR3 sequences. Whole-study results and caveats: Among IBD patients, fewer clonotypes were shared with others than among healthy twins, especially with disease activity.

CDR3 length: 14 amino acids. Total RNA from whole blood was isolated with no T cell sorting. The TCR was taken from a human donor with ulcerative colitis or Crohn's disease, or a healthy co-twin of an affected twin (not recorded which). Sequenced material: blood. The chain uses TRBV12-3 or TRBV12-4 and TRBJ1-4; the D call from TCRdb, TRBD1, cannot be confirmed without DNA. The CDR3 loop is CASSPDRDRGRLFF.